Shown below are 30 T cell receptor beta chains from a single sample sequenced in a study of CD8 T cells in ankylosing spondylitis (TCRdb year 2017). The protocol used for the library was 5' RACE. For sequencing, an Illumina HiSeq 2500 was employed. TCRdb trimmed public reads at Q25 via fastp, called clones via MiXCR and kept in-frame beta chains. Entries that share a CDR3 protein sequence are merged under the most common genes and DNA. The sample table shows approximately 300,000 distinct CDR3 sequences, and 20% are seen once. The top ten constitute around 7.8% of the sample. The sequenced sample was blood, either unsorted or a sorted T cell fraction (not recorded which). The receptors were gathered from a male donor with ankylosing spondylitis or in good health (not recorded which).

This clonotype was counted only a few times. V and J are TRBV7-9 and TRBJ2-3, with TRBD2 identical over 12 bases. The V gene's germline CDR1 is SEHNR and CDR2 FQNEAQ (reference sequence). This CDR3 contains 16 residues. J was trimmed by 2 bases and V by 5 bases; bases with no gene match: 5. Here the CDR3 reads CASSRTSGTHTDTQYF. CDR3 DNA: TGTGCCAGCAGCCGGACTAGCGGGACCCACACAGATACGCAGTATTTT.

The chain joins TRBV11-2 to TRBJ2-2; tentative D call: TRBD1 (6 bases). V was shortened by 3 bases and J by 3 bases, with 11 bases between the two germline ends. CDR1 is SGHAT, CDR2 FQNNGV, per germline. This CDR3 comprises 15 residues. CDR3 DNA: TGTGCCAGCAGCTTCCAGGGGTCCCACACCGGGGAGCTGTTTTTT. Protein: CASSFQGSHTGELFF.

The chain uses TRBV24-1 and TRBJ2-1; 9 bases are a match to TRBD1. This CDR3 has 15 residues. CDR1 KGHDR and CDR2 SFDVKD come from the germline V gene. V was clipped by 9 bases and J by 6 bases; unmatched bases: 11. CDR3: CATSRRDRDGNEQFF. As DNA, the CDR3 is TGTGCCACCTCTCGCCGGGACAGGGACGGCAATGAGCAGTTCTTC.

This clonotype was seen a handful of times. The chain is built from TRBV10-2 and TRBJ1-2, with unresolved D. V lost 0 bases and J lost 4, with 6 bases in between. This CDR3 has 13 amino acids. Per germline, CDR1 WSHSY and CDR2 SAAADI. The DNA of the CDR3 is TGCGCCAGCAGTGAGTCGAGGCTCTATGGCTACACCTTC. Residues: CASSESRLYGYTF.

Many counts were recorded for this clonotype. This chain uses TRBV12-3 or TRBV12-4 with TRBJ2-1; D ambiguous. The CDR3 contains 12 residues. The germline V and J ends were trimmed by 3 bases and 14 bases, with 14 bases remaining between them. The CDR3 bases are TGTGCCAGCAGTTTCGGCGCAAGCATGGAGTTCTTC. It encodes CASSFGASMEFF.

This clonotype was observed a handful of times. This chain links TRBV20-1 with TRBJ2-5; 8 positions match TRBD2. Germline V gene data show CDR1 as DFQATT and CDR2 as SNEGSKA (reference sequence). The CDR3 contains 15 residues. V shed 0 bases, J shed 2 bases, and the junction held 5 bases outside the gene matches. CDR3 sequence reads: CSARDRLAGQETQYF. CDR3 nucleotides: TGCAGTGCTAGAGATCGGCTAGCGGGTCAAGAGACCCAGTACTTC.

This clonotype was recorded a few times. This chain connects TRBV20-1 to TRBJ2-7; D is ambiguous. The CDR3 spans 13 residues. Trimming removed 6 bases from V and 1 base from J, with 13 bases in between. Germline CDR1 and CDR2: DFQATT and SNEGSKA (reference sequence). Here the CDR3 DNA reads TGCAGTGCCTTAGTCAACAATTCCTACGAGCAGTACGTC. It translates to CSALVNNSYEQYV.

This clonotype was observed a few times. The rearrangement links TRBV2 to TRBJ1-1; D might be TRBD1 (5 bases). There are 15 residues in the CDR3. V lost 0 bases, J lost 5 bases, and 13 bases lay in between. Germline loops: CDR1 SNHLY, CDR2 FYNNEI. CDR3 loop: CASSEASSGWTEAFF. The CDR3 region has the DNA TGTGCCAGCAGTGAAGCGAGTTCAGGGTGGACTGAAGCTTTCTTT.

In the case of this clonotype: The DNA is left out, because the CDR3 cannot be placed on it with certainty; the CDR3 is given as TCRdb lists it. V and J are TRBV9 and TRBJ1-2; the table gives TRBD1 as D, unverified against the DNA. The CDR3 has 14 amino acids, counting both end residues. CDR1 SGDLS and CDR2 YYNGEE come from the germline V gene. The CDR3 sequence: CASSVAQGASGHTF.

V usage is TRBV29-1 and J usage is TRBJ1-1; no firm D call. Deletions cut 7 bases from V and 4 bases from J, with 13 bases between. In germline, CDR1 is SQVTM, CDR2 ANQGSEA. The length of the CDR3 is 12 residues. CDR3 region: CSARTESTEAFF. CDR3 coding DNA: TGCAGCGCCCGCACAGAGAGCACTGAAGCTTTCTTT.

The chain joins TRBV20-1 to TRBJ2-3; 12 bases fit TRBD2. Trimming removed 3 bases from V and 6 bases from J; junction bases left unmatched: 13. This CDR3 has 17 amino acids. Germline-derived CDR1 and CDR2 are DFQATT and SNEGSKA (reference sequence). This CDR3 reads CSARDYRLAGVGDTQYF. CDR3 DNA sequence: TGCAGTGCTAGGGACTATCGACTAGCGGGAGTAGGTGATACGCAGTATTTT.

This clonotype came up once. The junction departs from germline at one end; a sequencing error may be responsible. The chain uses TRBV7-3 and TRBJ2-6; D might be TRBD1 (6 bases). The CDR3 spans 18 residues. CDR1 and CDR2 from the germline V gene are SGHTA and FQGTGA. The CDR3 bases are TGTGTCAGCAGCGAATTCGGGACACCCAGCTCTGGGGCCAACGTCCTGACTTTC. It yields the protein CVSSEFGTPSSGANVLTF.

This clonotype was seen a few times. The chain has TRBV19 and TRBJ2-3; 10 bases line up with TRBD1. With 10 bases clipped from V and 3 bases from J, the junction kept 7 bases outside the gene matches. The CDR3 covers 14 residues. Germline V gives CDR1 LNHDA, CDR2 SQIVND (reference sequence). CDR3 nucleotides: TGTGCCACCAAACCGGGACAGGGGACAGATACGCAGTATTTT. It is translated as CATKPGQGTDTQYF.

The chain has TRBV3-1 and TRBJ2-5; D is unresolved. The CDR3 sequence is 15 residues long. Germline CDR1 is LGHDT and CDR2 is YNNKEL (reference sequence). V lost 0 bases and J lost 1, with 9 bases in between. CDR3 amino acids: CASSQEVGAQETQYF. CDR3 DNA sequence: TGTGCCAGCAGCCAAGAAGTAGGAGCCCAAGAGACCCAGTACTTC.

The rearrangement joins TRBV12-3 or TRBV12-4 to TRBJ2-1; possible D gene TRBD1, 5 bases. The length of the CDR3 is 13 residues. V was pared by 6 bases and J by 5 bases, with 11 bases between. The CDR3 region has the DNA TGTGCCAGCAGGTCCACAGGACACAATGAGCAGTTCTTC. Translation: CASRSTGHNEQFF.

This clonotype was detected a few times. V gene TRBV2 combines with J gene TRBJ1-5; D might be TRBD1 (5 bases). The V gene's germline CDR1 is SNHLY and CDR2 FYNNEI. This CDR3 comprises 14 residues. V was shortened by 3 bases and J by 3 bases, with 9 bases between the two germline ends. In DNA form, the CDR3 reads TGTGCCAGCAGTGACGGGGCAGACAATCAGCCCCAGCATTTT. Translating it yields CASSDGADNQPQHF. Full variable domain (rest looked up from reference TRBV2 and TRBJ1-5): EPEVTQTPSHQVTQMGQEVILRCVPISNHLYFYWYRQILGQKVEFLVSFYNNEISEKSEIFDDQFSVERPDGSNFTLKIRSTKLEDSAMYFCASSDGADNQPQHFGDGTRLSIL.

V and J are TRBV12-3 or TRBV12-4 and TRBJ2-1; 11 nucleotides line up with TRBD1. The CDR3 runs to 14 residues. The trim removed 6 bases at V and 2 bases at J, leaving 0 bases unmatched. Here the CDR3 reads CASRGQGAYNEQFF. CDR3 nucleotides: TGTGCCAGCAGGGGACAGGGGGCCTACAATGAGCAGTTCTTC.

This clonotype was counted between two and nine times. The CDR3: CASSTNDRGYGYTF. The CDR3 DNA reads as TGTGCCAGCAGCACTAATGATCGGGGCTATGGCTACACCTTC. The J gene is TRBJ1-2, the V gene TRBV28, with no clear D. The CDR3 runs 14 residues. Germline V gene sequence: CDR1 MDHEN, CDR2 SYDVKM. V lost 6 bases and J 4 bases, leaving 15 bases between the germline ends.

Remarks on this clonotype: This may stem from a read error, because a much larger clone lies one nucleotide away. As DNA, the CDR3 is TGCAGTGCTAGACCCAGGGCGGATAATTCACTCCTCCACTTT. Translating it yields CSARPRADNSLLHF. This chain uses TRBV20-1 with TRBJ1-6, with D possibly being TRBD1 (5 bases). CDR1 is DFQATT, CDR2 SNEGSKA, per germline (reference sequence). CDR3 length: 14 amino acids.

This clonotype was observed a few times. The V call is TRBV5-1, the J call TRBJ2-1, with TRBD1 identical over 8 bases. The CDR3 extends over 14 amino acids. Trimming at V came to 4 bases and at J to 5 bases, leaving 5 bases not matched to a gene. The germline V gene encodes CDR1 SGHRS and CDR2 YFSETQ. Here the CDR3 DNA reads TGCGCCAGCAGCGCGGGACAGGAGAACAATGAGCAGTTCTTC. Protein product: CASSAGQENNEQFF.

This clonotype was counted a few times. The chain carries TRBV3-1 and TRBJ2-7; D is perhaps TRBD2 (5 bases). With 1 base removed from V and 6 bases from J, the gap between germline ends came to 19 bases. The length of the CDR3 is 16 residues. The germline CDR1 and CDR2 sequences are LGHDT and YNNKEL (reference sequence). The CDR3 coding sequence is TGTGCCAGCAGCCAAGGTTTTCTGCATGGAGGTGGCGAGCAGTACGTC. Protein product: CASSQGFLHGGGEQYV.

This clonotype turned up a few times. The chain links TRBV11-2 to TRBJ2-3; 10 bases are a match to TRBD2. The CDR3 loop spans 16 amino acids. J gave up 5 bases and V 3 bases, and 8 bases lay outside the gene matches. The germline CDR1 and CDR2 sequences are SGHAT and FQNNGV. The CDR3 here is CASSFLAGGHGDTQYF. CDR3 coding DNA: TGTGCCAGCAGCTTCTTAGCGGGGGGCCATGGAGATACGCAGTATTTT.

A note on this clonotype: A junction end diverges from the germline sequence, so it may reflect a read error. The chain employs TRBV12-3 or TRBV12-4 and TRBJ2-4; 10 bases are shared with TRBD2. This CDR3 region has 15 residues. CDR3 coding DNA: TGTGCCGGCAGCCTAGCGGGGGTCTCCAAAAACATTCAGTACTTC. This translates into CAGSLAGVSKNIQYF.

There are many counts of this clonotype. This chain links TRBV24-1 with TRBJ2-1; 8 bases line up with TRBD1. The CDR3 has 14 residues. V shed 3 bases and J 6 bases; nucleotides not matched to a gene: 3. CDR1 KGHDR and CDR2 SFDVKD come from the germline V gene. This chain's CDR3 is CATSDHTGGNEQFF. The CDR3 DNA reads as TGTGCCACCAGTGATCATACAGGGGGCAATGAGCAGTTCTTC.

This clonotype was counted at least ten times. This chain uses TRBV7-8 with TRBJ2-2; D remains unclear. This CDR3 is built from 11 residues. The germline V gene encodes CDR1 SGHVS and CDR2 FQNEAQ. The V end lost 2 bases, the J end lost 7 bases, and 2 bases lay between the germline ends. For the CDR3, the DNA is TGTGCCAGCAGCTTATACGGGGAGCTGTTTTTT. It specifies CASSLYGELFF.

The rearrangement uses TRBV6-1 and TRBJ1-2; possible D gene TRBD1, 6 bases. The V and J ends lost 5 bases and 6 bases respectively, with 22 bases between them. The CDR3 is made up of 16 amino acids. CDR1 is MNHNS, CDR2 SASEGT, per germline. DNA for the CDR3: TGTGCCAGCAGTCCACCCCGGGACATCGGGACGCATGGCTACACCTTC. It codes for CASSPPRDIGTHGYTF.

J is TRBJ1-2 and V is TRBV12-5; the D is unclear. V lost 6 bases to trimming and J lost 0 bases, with 8 bases between them. The CDR3 runs 13 residues. Per germline, CDR1 LGHNT and CDR2 FRNRAP. The CDR3 region is CASGRDTNYGYTF. For the CDR3, the DNA is TGTGCTAGTGGCAGAGACACTAACTATGGCTACACCTTC.

In this sample, this clonotype turned up a few times. V is TRBV6-4 and J is TRBJ1-5; D is undetermined. From germline, CDR1 is MRHNA and CDR2 SNTAGT. The CDR3 length is 14 residues. V was cut by 1 base and J by 7 bases, with 11 bases left in between. Here the CDR3 DNA reads TGTGCCAGCAGTGACTTGGCGGAATACCAGCCCCAGCATTTT. Its translation: CASSDLAEYQPQHF.

The rearrangement joins TRBV7-9 to TRBJ2-3; 7 positions agree with TRBD2. The germline gives CDR1 SEHNR, CDR2 FQNEAQ (reference sequence). After removal of 2 bases from V and 2 bases from J, the junction contained 7 bases not matched to a gene. The CDR3 length is 16 residues. The CDR3 DNA follows: TGTGCCAGCAGCTTACAAGCGGGGAGACCCACAGATACGCAGTATTTT. This sequence encodes CASSLQAGRPTDTQYF.

This chain joins TRBV6-6 and TRBJ1-2; D may be TRBD1 (6 bases). Germline CDR1 is MNHNY and CDR2 is SVGAGI (reference sequence). This CDR3 spans 12 amino acids. Between the trimmed V and J ends, which lost 5 bases and 4 bases, there was a span of 8 bases. The CDR3 reads CASSRDIYGYTF. CDR3 nucleotide sequence: TGTGCCAGCAGTAGGGACATCTATGGCTACACCTTC.